This TCR delta chain emerged from a study of Vδ1+ human thymocytes. General observations from the study: Bulk repertoire data may be misinterpreted because of unexpected Vdelta2 sequences. Thymic delta-chain repertoires held 15% to 20% Vdelta2 sequences and few Vdelta3, despite high sort purity. In the thymus, TRG and TRD repertoires looked highly polyclonal with Gaussian CDR3 lengths.

CDR3 length: 18 residues. CDR1 is TSWWSYY, CDR2 QGS, per germline. On this clone: Its antigen remains unidentified. A junction boundary mismatches the germline segment, possibly from a read error.

After alphabeta T cell depletion, CD3+ Vdelta1+ Vdelta2- thymocytes were sorted. Sequences come from RNA converted to cDNA by reverse transcription. Multiplex PCR used pooled V-gene forward primers and a constant-region reverse primer to amplify CDR3s. TCRdb fed the multiplex PCR reads into CATT to redo clone calling. The top ten clones hold over 0.2% of a sample with under 85,000 delta-chain clones, about 35% of them seen once. This chain uses TRDV1 with TRDJ1; D perhaps matches TRDD3 (6 bases). This TCR came from a boy under two years old who had congenital heart surgery. The sample was Vdelta1+ gamma-delta thymocytes from the thymus. Stated subset: FACS-sorted CD3+ TCRalphabeta- TCRVdelta1+ TCRVdelta2- thymocytes. The CDR3 here is CALGEFEYWGSYTGKLIF. CDR3 nucleotide sequence: TGTGCTCTTGGGGAATTCGAATATTGGGGATCGTACACCGGTAAACTCATCTTT.